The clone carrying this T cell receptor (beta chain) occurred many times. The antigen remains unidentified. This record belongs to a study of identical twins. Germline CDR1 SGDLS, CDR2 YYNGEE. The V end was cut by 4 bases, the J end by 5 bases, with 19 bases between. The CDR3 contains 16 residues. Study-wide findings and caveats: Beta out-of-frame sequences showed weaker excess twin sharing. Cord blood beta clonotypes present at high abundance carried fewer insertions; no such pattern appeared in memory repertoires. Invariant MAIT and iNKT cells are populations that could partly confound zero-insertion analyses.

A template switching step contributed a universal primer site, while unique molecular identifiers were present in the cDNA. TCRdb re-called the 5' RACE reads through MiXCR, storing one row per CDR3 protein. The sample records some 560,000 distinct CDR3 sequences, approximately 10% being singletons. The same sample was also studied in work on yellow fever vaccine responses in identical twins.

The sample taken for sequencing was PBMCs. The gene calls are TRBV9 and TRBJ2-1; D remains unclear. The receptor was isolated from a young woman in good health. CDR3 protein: CASSSDAGQADNEQFF. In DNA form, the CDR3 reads TGTGCCAGCAGCTCTGATGCCGGGCAAGCCGACAATGAGCAGTTCTTC.